This T cell receptor beta chain was found in a study of blood T cell repertoires in COVID-19. Study as a whole: From T cells, B-cell-depleted T cells, or PBMCs came the material, which was cDNA or gDNA.

As originally analysed: Cell counts per sample came from amplifying reference gene primers. Clones were sequenced by immunoSEQ multiplex PCR, and TCRdb holds only the in-frame ones, with some missing. V and J calls and clone size come straight from that table; D and trimming were deduced from the DNA. The data hold 150,000 to 200,000 clones, with 83% observed a single time. The CDR3 contains 15 residues. Germline-derived CDR1 and CDR2 are LGHDT and YNNKEL (reference sequence). Losses at the gene ends were 0 bases for V and 5 bases for J; bases not matched to a gene: 6. Specimen: peripheral blood. This clonotype originated in a human donor in a cohort sampled during active COVID-19. The rearrangement joins TRBV3-1 (or the pseudogene TRBV3-2) to TRBJ1-2; 7 bases fit TRBD1. CDR3 sequence: CASSQELSRGYGYTF. The CDR3 bases are TGTGCCAGCAGCCAAGAACTTTCCAGGGGGTATGGCTACACCTTC.